Detailed here is one T cell receptor (beta chain). This specimen belongs to a study of blood T cell repertoires in COVID-19. As for the study in general: Donors in the United States, Italy and Spain gave samples during acute or convalescent COVID-19.

Original data processing: Scientists estimated how many nucleated cells there were by amplifying reference gene primers. The method was immunoSEQ multiplex PCR; TCRdb's version includes in-frame clones alone and lacks a portion of them. V and J calls plus clone size are reproduced from that table; the DNA served to infer D and trimming. The repertoire holds about 170,000 clones, 65% to 85% seen once, with roughly 19% in the top ten. The CDR3 spans 13 residues. The ends were cut back, 2 bases at V and 3 bases at J, with 7 bases in the middle. The germline gives CDR1 ENHRY, CDR2 SYGVKD. This chain links TRBV10-3 with TRBJ1-2; no definite D call. Material: peripheral blood. The origin of this receptor is a woman in her 70s who had recovered from COVID-19. CDR3 bases: TGTGCCATCAGTGAGGTCACAGACTATGGCTACACCTTC. As protein: CAISEVTDYGYTF.